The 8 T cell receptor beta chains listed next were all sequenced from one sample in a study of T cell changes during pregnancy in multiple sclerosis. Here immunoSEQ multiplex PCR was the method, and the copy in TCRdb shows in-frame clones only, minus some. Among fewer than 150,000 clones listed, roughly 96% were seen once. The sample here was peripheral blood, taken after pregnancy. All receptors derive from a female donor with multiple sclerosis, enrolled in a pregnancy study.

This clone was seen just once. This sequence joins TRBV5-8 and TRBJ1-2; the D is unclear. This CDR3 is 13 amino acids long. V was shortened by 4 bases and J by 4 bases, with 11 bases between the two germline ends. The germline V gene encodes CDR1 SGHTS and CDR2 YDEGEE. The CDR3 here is CASSPTLFYGYTF. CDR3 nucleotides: TGTGCCAGCAGCCCGACTCTCTTCTATGGCTACACCTTC.

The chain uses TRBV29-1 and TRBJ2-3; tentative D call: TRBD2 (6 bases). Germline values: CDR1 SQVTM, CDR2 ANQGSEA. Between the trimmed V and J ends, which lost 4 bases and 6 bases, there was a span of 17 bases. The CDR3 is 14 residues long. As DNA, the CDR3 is TGCAGCGTTGTTCCGCGGGACCAGAGGGATACGCAGTATTTT. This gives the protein CSVVPRDQRDTQYF.

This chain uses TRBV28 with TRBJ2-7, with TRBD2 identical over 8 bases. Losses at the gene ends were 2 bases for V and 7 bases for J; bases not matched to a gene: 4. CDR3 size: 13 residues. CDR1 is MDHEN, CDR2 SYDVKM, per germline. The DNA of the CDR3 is TGTGCCAGCAGTTTACTCCGGGGGGGGGAGCAGTACTTC. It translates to CASSLLRGGEQYF.

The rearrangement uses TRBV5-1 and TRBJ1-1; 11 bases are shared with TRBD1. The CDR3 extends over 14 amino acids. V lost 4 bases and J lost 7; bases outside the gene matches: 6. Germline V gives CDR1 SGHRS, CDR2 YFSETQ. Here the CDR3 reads CASSVPGQGGEAFF. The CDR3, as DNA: TGCGCCAGCAGCGTACCGGGACAGGGGGGTGAAGCTTTCTTT.

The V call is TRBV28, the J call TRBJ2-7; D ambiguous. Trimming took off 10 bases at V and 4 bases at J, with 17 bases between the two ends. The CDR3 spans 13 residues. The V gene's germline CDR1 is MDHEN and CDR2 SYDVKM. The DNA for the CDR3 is TGTGCCATAGCCGACGTAGCTTCTTACGAGCAGTACTTC. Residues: CAIADVASYEQYF.

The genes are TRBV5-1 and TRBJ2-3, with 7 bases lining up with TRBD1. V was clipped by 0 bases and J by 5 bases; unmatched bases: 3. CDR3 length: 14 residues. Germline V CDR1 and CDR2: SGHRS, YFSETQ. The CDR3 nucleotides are TGCGCCAGCAGCTTGGTCGGGACAGTAGATACGCAGTATTTT. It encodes CASSLVGTVDTQYF.

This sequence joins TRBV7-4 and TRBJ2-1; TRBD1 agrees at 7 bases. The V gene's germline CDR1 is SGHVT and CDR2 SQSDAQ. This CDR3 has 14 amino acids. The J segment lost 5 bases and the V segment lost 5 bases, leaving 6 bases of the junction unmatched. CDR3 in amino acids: CASSPEGANNEQFF. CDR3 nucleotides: TGTGCCAGCAGCCCAGAGGGGGCGAACAATGAGCAGTTCTTC.

The CDR3 loop is CASRQTPLDEQFF. CDR3 in DNA: TGTGCCAGCAGACAGACGCCACTGGATGAGCAGTTCTTC. This rearrangement joins TRBV6-5 to TRBJ2-1; D is undetermined. The germline V gene encodes CDR1 MNHEY and CDR2 SVGAGI. This CDR3 is 13 amino acids long. Trimming removed 6 bases at V and 8 bases at J, with 14 bases between.